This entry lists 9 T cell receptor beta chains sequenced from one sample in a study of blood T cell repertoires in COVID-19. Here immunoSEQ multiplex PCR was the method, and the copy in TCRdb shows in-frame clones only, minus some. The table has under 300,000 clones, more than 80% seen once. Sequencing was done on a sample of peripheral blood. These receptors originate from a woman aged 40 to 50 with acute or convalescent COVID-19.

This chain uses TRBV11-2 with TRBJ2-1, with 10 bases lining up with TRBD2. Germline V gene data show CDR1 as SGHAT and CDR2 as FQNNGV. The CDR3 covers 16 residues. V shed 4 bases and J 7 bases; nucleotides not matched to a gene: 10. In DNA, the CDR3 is TGTGCCAGCAGCTCACTGGCAGCGGGGGGGAGAAATGAGCAGTTCTTC. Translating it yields CASSSLAAGGRNEQFF.

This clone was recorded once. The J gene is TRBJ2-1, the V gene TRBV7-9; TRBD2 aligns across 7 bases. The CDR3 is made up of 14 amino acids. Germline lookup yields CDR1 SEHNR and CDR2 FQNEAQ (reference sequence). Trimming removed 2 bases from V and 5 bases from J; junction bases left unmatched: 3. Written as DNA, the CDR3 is TGTGCCAGCAGCTTAACGCTAGCGGACAATGAGCAGTTCTTC. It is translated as CASSLTLADNEQFF.

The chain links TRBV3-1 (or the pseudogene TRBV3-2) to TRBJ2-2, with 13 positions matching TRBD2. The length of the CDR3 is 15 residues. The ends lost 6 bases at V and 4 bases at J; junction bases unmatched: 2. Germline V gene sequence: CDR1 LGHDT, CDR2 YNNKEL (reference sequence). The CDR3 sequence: CASSRLAGGTGELFF. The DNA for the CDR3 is TGTGCCAGCAGTCGACTAGCGGGGGGCACCGGGGAGCTGTTTTTT.

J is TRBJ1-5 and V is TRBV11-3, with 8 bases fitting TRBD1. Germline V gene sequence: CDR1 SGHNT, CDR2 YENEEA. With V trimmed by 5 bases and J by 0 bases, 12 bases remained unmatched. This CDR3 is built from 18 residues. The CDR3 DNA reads TGTGCCAGCAGCAGACGTGGGACAGGCTTTTATAGCAATCAGCCCCAGCATTTT. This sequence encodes CASSRRGTGFYSNQPQHF.

The CDR3 loop reads CASSQEGRIDADTQYF. The DNA for the CDR3 is TGTGCCAGCAGCCAAGAGGGGAGAATAGACGCAGATACGCAGTATTTT. The V call is TRBV4-2, the J call TRBJ2-3; D may be TRBD2 (5 bases). Looked up from germline, CDR1 is LGHNA and CDR2 is YNFKEQ. CDR3 length equals 16 residues. The ends were cut back, 0 bases at V and 4 bases at J, with 14 bases in the middle.

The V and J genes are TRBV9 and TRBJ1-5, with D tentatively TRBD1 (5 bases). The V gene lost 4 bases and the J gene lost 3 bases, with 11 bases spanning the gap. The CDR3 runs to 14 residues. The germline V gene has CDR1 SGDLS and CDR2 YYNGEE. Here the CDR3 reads CASSSGGDNQPQHF. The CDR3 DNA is TGTGCCAGCAGCTCTGGGGGGGACAATCAGCCCCAGCATTTT.

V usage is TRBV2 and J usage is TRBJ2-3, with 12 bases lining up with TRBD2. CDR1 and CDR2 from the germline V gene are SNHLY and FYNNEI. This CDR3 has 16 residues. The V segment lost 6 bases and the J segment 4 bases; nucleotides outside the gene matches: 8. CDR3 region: CASSRGLAGPADTQYF. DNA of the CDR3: TGTGCCAGCAGCCGAGGACTAGCGGGGCCGGCAGATACGCAGTATTTT.

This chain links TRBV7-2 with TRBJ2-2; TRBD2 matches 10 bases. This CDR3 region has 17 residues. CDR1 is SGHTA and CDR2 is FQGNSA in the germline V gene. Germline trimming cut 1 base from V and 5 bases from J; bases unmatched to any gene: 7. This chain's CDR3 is CASSLESGGARTGELFF. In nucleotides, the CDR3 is TGTGCCAGCAGCTTAGAAAGCGGGGGGGCTCGGACCGGGGAGCTGTTTTTT. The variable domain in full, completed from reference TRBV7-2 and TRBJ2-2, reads GAGVSQSPSNKVTEKGKDVELRCDPISGHTALYWYRQSLGQGLEFLIYFQGNSAPDKSGLPSDRFSAERTGGSVSTLTIQRTQQEDSAVYLCASSLESGGARTGELFFGEGSRLTVL.

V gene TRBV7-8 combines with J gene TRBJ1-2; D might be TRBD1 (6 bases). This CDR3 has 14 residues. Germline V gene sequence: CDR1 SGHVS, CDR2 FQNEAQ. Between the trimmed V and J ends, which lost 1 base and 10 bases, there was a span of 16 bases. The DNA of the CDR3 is TGTGCCAGCAGCTTAGGTAACAGGGCAACGGTCTACACCTTC. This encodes CASSLGNRATVYTF.